This entry lists 12 T cell receptor beta chains sequenced from one sample in a study of cytomegalovirus exposure and HLA in healthy donors. PCR used 60 Vbeta primers and 13 Jbeta primers. Assay used: immunoSEQ multiplex PCR; TCRdb lists only in-frame clones, some missing. The sample consists of 100,000 or so clones, more than 75% of them appearing once. What was sequenced was PBMCs. The receptor source for this set is a woman aged 45-60 years in good health and CMV-seropositive.

V gene TRBV29-1 combines with J gene TRBJ1-2; TRBD1 agrees at 8 bases. The V gene's germline CDR1 is SQVTM and CDR2 ANQGSEA. This CDR3 has 13 amino acids. After removal of 5 bases from V and 4 bases from J, the junction contained 6 bases not matched to a gene. CDR3 residues: CSVPTGTGYGYTF. The CDR3 DNA follows: TGCAGCGTTCCCACCGGGACAGGCTATGGCTACACCTTC.

This clone was recorded a few times. This chain links TRBV7-9 with TRBJ1-1, with D possibly being TRBD1 (5 bases). This CDR3 spans 15 amino acids. V lost 0 bases and J lost 7, with 15 bases in between. In germline, CDR1 is SEHNR, CDR2 FQNEAQ (reference sequence). For the CDR3, the DNA is TGTGCCAGCAGCTTAGCTTTGGGGTTCCAGGGTGAAGCTTTCTTT. Amino acids: CASSLALGFQGEAFF.

For the CDR3, the DNA is TGTGCCAGCAGTTCCCCCCCAGCCGGGGACTCTGGGGCCAACGTCCTGACTTTC. It translates to CASSSPPAGDSGANVLTF. The V gene is TRBV27, the J gene TRBJ2-6; weak D call: TRBD2 (5 bases). The CDR3 extends over 18 amino acids. CDR1 and CDR2 from the germline V gene are MNHEY and SMNVEV (reference sequence). V shed 4 bases and J shed 0 bases, with 16 bases lying between them.

The chain links TRBV7-8 to TRBJ2-7; 12 bases match TRBD2. Germline V CDR1 and CDR2: SGHVS, FQNEAQ. Unmatched junction bases numbered 7, after V lost 4 bases and J lost 6 bases. The CDR3 sequence is 15 residues long. The CDR3 reads CASSSGTSGSSEQYF. In DNA form, the CDR3 reads TGTGCCAGCAGCTCCGGGACTAGCGGGTCGAGCGAGCAGTACTTC.

This clone was recorded once. This sequence joins TRBV2 and TRBJ1-5; 10 bases line up with TRBD1. J was trimmed by 3 bases and V by 6 bases; bases with no gene match: 5. Looked up from germline, CDR1 is SNHLY and CDR2 is FYNNEI. The CDR3 has 15 residues. The CDR3 protein is CASRTGTGVNQPQHF. The CDR3 nucleotides are TGTGCCAGCAGGACCGGGACAGGGGTCAATCAGCCCCAGCATTTT.

The CDR3 DNA reads as TGTGCCAGCAGCTTAAACAGTCCCACAGATACGCAGTATTTT. Amino acid sequence: CASSLNSPTDTQYF. The rearrangement joins TRBV7-3 to TRBJ2-3; no clear D. The V gene's germline CDR1 is SGHTA and CDR2 FQGTGA. This CDR3 has 14 amino acids. V shed 1 base and J shed 2 bases, with 7 bases lying between them.

This clone was seen only a few times. The chain recombines TRBV11-2 with TRBJ1-4, with 7 nucleotides matching TRBD1. Per the germline V gene, CDR1 is SGHAT and CDR2 is FQNNGV. V dropped 1 base and J dropped 7; count of bases not matched to a gene: 3. The CDR3 loop spans 14 amino acids. DNA of the CDR3: TGTGCCAGCAGCTTAGCAGGGGGAAGTGAAAAACTGTTTTTT. Translated: CASSLAGGSEKLFF. The variable domain in full, with the rest retrieved from reference TRBV11-2 and TRBJ1-4, is EAGVAQSPRYKIIEKRQSVAFWCNPISGHATLYWYQQILGQGPKLLIQFQNNGVVDDSQLPKDRFSAERLKGVDSTLKIQPAKLEDSAVYLCASSLAGGSEKLFFGSGTQLSVL.

The chain carries TRBV6-6 and TRBJ2-7; no reliable D call. Germline CDR1 and CDR2: MNHNY and SVGAGI (reference sequence). This CDR3 spans 14 amino acids. V shed 6 bases and J shed 0 bases, with 12 bases lying between them. This chain's CDR3 is CASRFSASSYEQYF. The DNA for the CDR3 is TGTGCCAGCAGATTCTCAGCGAGCTCCTACGAGCAGTACTTC.

This clone was recorded once. V is TRBV10-2 and J is TRBJ2-2; 16 bases match TRBD2. CDR1 and CDR2 from the germline V gene are WSHSY and SAAADI. The trim removed 6 bases at V and 1 base at J, leaving 11 bases unmatched. This CDR3 is 20 amino acids long. The CDR3 nucleotides read TGCGCCAGCAGCGCCAGGGGACTAGCGGGGGGGCTGGGGAACACCGGGGAGCTGTTTTTT. This sequence encodes CASSARGLAGGLGNTGELFF.

The rearrangement links TRBV7-9 to TRBJ2-2; D not resolved. The germline CDR1 and CDR2 sequences are SEHNR and FQNEAQ (reference sequence). V was clipped by 3 bases and J by 0 bases, with 8 bases between them. The CDR3 covers 15 residues. The CDR3 DNA reads TGTGCCAGCAGCTTGTTTCAGGCGAACACCGGGGAGCTGTTTTTT. It codes for CASSLFQANTGELFF.

The chain has TRBV30 and TRBJ1-1, with 10 bases lining up with TRBD1. From germline, CDR1 is GTSNPN and CDR2 SVGIG (reference sequence). CDR3 length equals 13 residues. V shed 1 base, J shed 5 bases, and the junction held 1 base outside the gene matches. CDR3 nucleotides: TGTGCCTGGAGTGAGGGACAGGGGACTGAAGCTTTCTTT. Its translation is CAWSEGQGTEAFF.

The genes are TRBV9 and TRBJ1-1; unclear D gene. The CDR3 runs 15 residues. In germline, CDR1 is SGDLS, CDR2 YYNGEE. V was shortened by 2 bases and J by 0 bases, with 11 bases between the two germline ends. The CDR3 region is CASSVQVTLNTEAFF. Here the CDR3 DNA reads TGTGCCAGCAGCGTCCAGGTGACCTTGAACACTGAAGCTTTCTTT.